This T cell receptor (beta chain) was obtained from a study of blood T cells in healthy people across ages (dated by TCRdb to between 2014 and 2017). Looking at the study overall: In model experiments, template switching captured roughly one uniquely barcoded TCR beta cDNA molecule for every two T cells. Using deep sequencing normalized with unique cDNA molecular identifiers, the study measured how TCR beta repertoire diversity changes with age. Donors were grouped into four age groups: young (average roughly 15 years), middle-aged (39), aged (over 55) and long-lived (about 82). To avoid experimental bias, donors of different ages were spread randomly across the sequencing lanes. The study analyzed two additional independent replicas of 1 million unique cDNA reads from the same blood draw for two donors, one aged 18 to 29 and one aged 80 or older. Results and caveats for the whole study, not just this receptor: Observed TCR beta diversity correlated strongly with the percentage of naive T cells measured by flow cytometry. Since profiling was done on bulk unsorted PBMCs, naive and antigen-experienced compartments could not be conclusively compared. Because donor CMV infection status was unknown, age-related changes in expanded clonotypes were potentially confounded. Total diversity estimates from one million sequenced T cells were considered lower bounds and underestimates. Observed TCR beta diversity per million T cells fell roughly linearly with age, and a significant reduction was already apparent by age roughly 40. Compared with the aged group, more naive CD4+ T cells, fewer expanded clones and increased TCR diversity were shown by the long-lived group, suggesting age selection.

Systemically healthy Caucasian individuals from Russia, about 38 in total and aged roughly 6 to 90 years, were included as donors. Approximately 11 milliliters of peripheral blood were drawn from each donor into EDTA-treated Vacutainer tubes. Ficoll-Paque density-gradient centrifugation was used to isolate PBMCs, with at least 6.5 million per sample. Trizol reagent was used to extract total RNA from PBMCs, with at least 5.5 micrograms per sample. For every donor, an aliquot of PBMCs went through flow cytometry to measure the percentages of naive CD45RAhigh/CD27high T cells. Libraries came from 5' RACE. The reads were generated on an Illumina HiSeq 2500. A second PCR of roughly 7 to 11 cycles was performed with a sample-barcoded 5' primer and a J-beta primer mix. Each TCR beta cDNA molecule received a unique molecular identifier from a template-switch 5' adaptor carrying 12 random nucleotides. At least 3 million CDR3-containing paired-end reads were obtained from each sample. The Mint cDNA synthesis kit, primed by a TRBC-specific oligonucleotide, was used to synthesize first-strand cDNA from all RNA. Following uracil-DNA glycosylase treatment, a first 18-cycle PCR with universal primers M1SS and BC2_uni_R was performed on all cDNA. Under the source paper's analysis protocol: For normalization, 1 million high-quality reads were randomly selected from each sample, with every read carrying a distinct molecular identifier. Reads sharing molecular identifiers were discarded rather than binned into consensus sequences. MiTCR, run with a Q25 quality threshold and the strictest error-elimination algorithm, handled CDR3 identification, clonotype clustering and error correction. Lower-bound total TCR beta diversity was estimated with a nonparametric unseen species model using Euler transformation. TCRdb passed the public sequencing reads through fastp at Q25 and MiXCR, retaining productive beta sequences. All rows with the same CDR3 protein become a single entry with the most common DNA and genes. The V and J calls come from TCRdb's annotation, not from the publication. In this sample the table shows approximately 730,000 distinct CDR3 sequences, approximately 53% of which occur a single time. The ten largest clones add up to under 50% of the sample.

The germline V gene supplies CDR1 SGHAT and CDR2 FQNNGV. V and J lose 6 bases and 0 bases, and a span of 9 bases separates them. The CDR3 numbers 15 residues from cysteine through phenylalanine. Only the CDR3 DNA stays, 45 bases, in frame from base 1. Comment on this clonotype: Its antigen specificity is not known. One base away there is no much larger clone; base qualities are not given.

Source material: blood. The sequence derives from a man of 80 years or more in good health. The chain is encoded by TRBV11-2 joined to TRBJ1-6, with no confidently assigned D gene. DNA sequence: TGTGCCAGCAGTCCCGCGAGCTCCTATAATTCACCCCTCCACTTT. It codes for CASSPASSYNSPLHF.